A selection of T cell receptor beta chains follows, all from one sample in a study of beta chain features in type 1 diabetes. This table comes from immunoSEQ multiplex PCR, and its TCRdb copy is limited to in-frame clones, with some not included. The table records just over 600,000 clones, roughly 15% of them present only once. The sequenced material came from naive CD4+ T cells from blood. All receptors come from a man aged 18 to 29 in good health. Each CDR3 is given with its conserved first and last residue. A D gene is named only where the DNA matches it firmly. The size field is filled for only some rows; it gives once, few, many or a size class.

J,length,size,D,V,CDR3,DNA
TRBJ1-1,14,-,-,TRBV7-3,CASTLTGKSTEAFF,TGTGCCAGCACCCTTACAGGGAAGAGCACTGAAGCTTTCTTT
TRBJ2-2,17,-,-,TRBV18,CASSPRVAGSNTGELFF,TGTGCCAGCTCACCAAGAGTTGCGGGGTCGAACACCGGGGAGCTGTTTTTT
TRBJ2-1,14,few,-,TRBV9,CASSPYGLYNEQFF,TGTGCCAGCAGCCCTTATGGGCTTTACAATGAGCAGTTCTTC
TRBJ2-5,16,-,TRBD2,TRBV9,CASSPTSGGARETQYF,TGTGCCAGCAGCCCCACTAGCGGGGGGGCCCGGGAGACCCAGTACTTC
TRBJ2-4,21,few,TRBD1,TRBV28,CASSFPTLGQGRGLAKNIQYF,TGTGCCAGCAGTTTCCCTACGCTGGGACAGGGGCGGGGGTTAGCCAAAAACATTCAGTACTTC
TRBJ1-2,16,few,-,TRBV19,CASSVGKGIYGSGYTF,TGTGCCAGTAGTGTGGGAAAAGGGATCTATGGGAGCGGCTACACCTTC
TRBJ1-2,13,few,TRBD1,TRBV7-9,CASSLGTGYGYTF,TGTGCCAGCAGCCTGGGGACAGGCTATGGCTACACCTTC
TRBJ1-1,15,-,-,TRBV4-3,CASSQELGSGAEAFF,TGCGCCAGCAGCCAAGAACTGGGCTCAGGAGCTGAAGCTTTCTTT
TRBJ1-1,15,few,-,TRBV28,CASSSGSLQGPEAFF,TGTGCCAGCAGTTCGGGGTCCTTACAGGGACCTGAAGCTTTCTTT
TRBJ2-1,16,-,-,TRBV5-1,CASRWAGQATYNEQFF,TGCGCCAGCAGATGGGCGGGGCAGGCCACCTACAATGAGCAGTTCTTC
TRBJ2-7,12,-,-,TRBV5-1,CASSPSNYEQYF,TGCGCCAGCAGCCCTTCTAACTACGAGCAGTACTTC
TRBJ2-3,18,few,-,TRBV28,CASWASGVQGASTDTQYF,TGTGCCAGTTGGGCGTCAGGGGTCCAAGGTGCTAGCACAGATACGCAGTATTTT
TRBJ2-7,15,few,TRBD2,TRBV5-6,CASSWFGRQPYEQYF,TGTGCCAGCAGCTGGTTCGGGAGGCAGCCTTACGAGCAGTACTTC
TRBJ1-5,16,-,-,TRBV27,CASSLSRTEGNQPQHF,TGTGCCAGCAGTTTATCCCGGACAGAGGGCAATCAGCCCCAGCATTTT
TRBJ2-5,14,-,-,TRBV4-1,CASSQWDLQETQYF,TGCGCCAGCAGCCAATGGGACTTGCAAGAGACCCAGTACTTC
TRBJ2-2,12,few,-,TRBV6-4,CASSGNTGELFF,TGTGCCAGCAGCGGCAACACCGGGGAGCTGTTTTTT
TRBJ2-5,14,-,-,TRBV5-4,CASSHVKATETQYF,TGTGCCAGCAGCCACGTAAAGGCTACAGAGACCCAGTACTTC
TRBJ2-7,14,few,-,TRBV7-8,CASSYSESSYEQYF,TGTGCCAGCAGCTACTCTGAGAGCTCCTACGAGCAGTACTTC
TRBJ1-5,13,few,-,TRBV10-3,CAISDRDNQPQHF,TGTGCCATCAGTGACAGGGACAATCAGCCCCAGCATTTT
TRBJ2-4,14,few,-,TRBV19,CASRPPGTENIQYF,TGTGCCAGTAGGCCACCCGGAACAGAAAACATTCAGTACTTC
TRBJ1-2,15,-,-,TRBV5-4,CASSLWRGVGYGYTF,TGTGCCAGCAGCTTGTGGAGGGGAGTTGGCTATGGCTACACCTTC
TRBJ2-2,13,-,-,TRBV4-1,CASSQRTVSELFF,TGCGCCAGCAGCCAGCGGACAGTCTCGGAGCTGTTTTTT
TRBJ1-2,14,-,-,TRBV2,CASSASGHNYGYTF,TGTGCCAGCAGTGCGAGCGGCCACAACTATGGCTACACCTTC
TRBJ2-3,16,-,TRBD2,TRBV7-2,CASSFRAGVGTDTQYF,TGTGCCAGCAGCTTTAGAGCGGGGGTGGGCACAGATACGCAGTATTTT
TRBJ1-2,13,few,-,TRBV29-1,CSVAFPFFYGYTF,TGCAGCGTTGCTTTCCCTTTTTTCTATGGCTACACCTTC
TRBJ2-5,14,few,-,TRBV7-3,CASSPQDRKETQYF,TGTGCCAGCAGCCCCCAAGACAGGAAAGAGACCCAGTACTTC
TRBJ2-5,18,few,TRBD2,TRBV14,CASSQEWEVSSGQETQYF,TGTGCCAGCAGCCAAGAGTGGGAGGTGTCTAGCGGCCAAGAGACCCAGTACTTC
TRBJ1-1,15,-,-,TRBV7-2,CASSLGFRVEGEAFF,TGTGCCAGCAGCTTAGGTTTCAGGGTGGAGGGTGAAGCTTTCTTT
TRBJ2-7,15,few,-,TRBV4-2,CASSQDLDRFYEQYF,TGTGCCAGCAGCCAAGATCTAGACAGGTTTTACGAGCAGTACTTC
TRBJ2-2,14,-,-,TRBV5-1,CASSLAQNTGELFF,TGCGCCAGCAGCTTGGCTCAGAACACCGGAGAGCTGTTTTTT
TRBJ2-7,16,few,-,TRBV25-1,CASSKMTGGQTNEQYF,TGTGCCAGCAGTAAAATGACAGGAGGACAAACCAACGAGCAGTACTTC
TRBJ2-7,14,-,TRBD1,TRBV11-2,CASSFWDSSYEQYF,TGTGCCAGCAGCTTTTGGGACAGTTCCTACGAGCAGTACTTC
TRBJ1-2,14,-,-,TRBV5-4,CASSQTRRRYGYTF,TGTGCCAGCAGCCAAACTCGAAGGCGCTATGGCTACACCTTC
TRBJ2-7,11,-,-,TRBV20-1,CSAGDPNEQYF,TGCAGTGCGGGGGACCCCAACGAGCAGTACTTC
TRBJ1-1,13,few,-,TRBV27,CASSSEGYTEAFF,TGTGCCAGCAGTTCCGAGGGATATACTGAAGCTTTCTTT
TRBJ2-5,16,few,TRBD1,TRBV5-4,CASSLGQGARKETQYF,TGTGCCAGCAGCTTGGGACAGGGGGCTAGAAAAGAGACCCAGTACTTC
TRBJ1-2,13,few,-,TRBV4-3,CASSQRSGSGYTF,TGCGCCAGCAGCCAAAGATCGGGAAGTGGCTACACCTTC
TRBJ1-2,12,-,-,TRBV30,CAWSGGAYGYTF,TGTGCCTGGAGTGGGGGGGCCTATGGCTACACCTTC
TRBJ1-1,14,few,-,TRBV7-9,CASSPRQRNTEAFF,TGTGCCAGCAGCCCCCGACAGCGAAACACTGAAGCTTTCTTT
TRBJ1-4,14,-,-,TRBV19,CASSWTATNEKLFF,TGTGCCAGTAGTTGGACAGCTACTAATGAAAAACTGTTTTTT
TRBJ2-2,16,-,TRBD1,TRBV4-3,CASSQVGQANTGELFF,TGCGCCAGCAGCCAAGTTGGACAGGCCAACACCGGGGAGCTGTTTTTT
TRBJ2-1,15,-,-,TRBV5-1,CASSSSGRSYNEQFF,TGCGCCAGCAGCTCTTCTGGGCGCTCCTACAATGAGCAGTTCTTC
TRBJ2-7,19,-,TRBD2,TRBV4-1,CASSQSPGLAGMPGYEQYF,TGCGCCAGCAGCCAGTCCCCGGGACTAGCGGGGATGCCGGGCTACGAGCAGTACTTC
TRBJ2-1,14,-,-,TRBV4-1,CASSLTSGKDEQFF,TGCGCCAGCAGCCTGACCTCAGGGAAGGATGAGCAGTTCTTC